This T cell receptor (beta chain) was recorded in a study of lymphopenia after photon versus proton radiotherapy. General study points: Larger post-nadir TCR diversity loss correlated inversely with survival in deceased patients. Post-nadir diversity loss with photons came from oligoclonal expansion, particularly CD8+ Temra cells.

Profiled with immunoSEQ multiplex PCR; TCRdb holds only in-frame clones, not every one. The sample consists of 150,000 or so clones, less than 90% of them appearing once. With 6 bases removed from V and 6 bases from J, the gap between germline ends came to 15 bases. The CDR3 sequence is 14 residues long. Per germline, CDR1 LNHDA and CDR2 SQIVND (reference sequence). Notes on this clone: Its antigen is undetermined.

Material: peripheral blood, obtained from a patient treated with photon-based radiotherapy. The chain is built from TRBV19 and TRBJ1-5, with D perhaps TRBD1 (5 bases). This TCR derives from a man in his fifties or sixties with gastric cancer. Written as DNA, the CDR3 is TGTGCCAGTAGGGCTGTGCTGGGGGGTCAGCCCCAGCATTTT. It is translated as CASRAVLGGQPQHF.